The sample holds one count of the clone carrying this T cell receptor beta chain. The data originate from a study of blood T cell repertoires in COVID-19. Whole-study context: From the United States, Italy and Spain came samples of acute and convalescent COVID-19.

Per the germline V gene, CDR1 is SGHRS and CDR2 is YFSETQ. The V and J ends lost 0 bases and 2 bases respectively, with 5 bases between them. This CDR3 contains 13 residues. As processed by the authors: Reference gene primer amplification gave nucleated cell count estimates. TCRdb keeps only in-frame clones here, not all; method: immunoSEQ multiplex PCR. V and J calls and clone size are as listed in that table; D and trimming were resolved from the DNA. The data show 300,000 or so clones, with approximately 80% seen just once and around 4.5% held by the top ten. This TCR derives from a woman aged 50 to 65 with active or convalescent COVID-19. The V and J genes are TRBV5-1 and TRBJ1-1; D is unresolved. Sequenced: peripheral blood. The chain's CDR3 is CASSLGINTEAFF. The CDR3 bases are TGCGCCAGCAGCTTGGGTATCAACACTGAAGCTTTCTTT.